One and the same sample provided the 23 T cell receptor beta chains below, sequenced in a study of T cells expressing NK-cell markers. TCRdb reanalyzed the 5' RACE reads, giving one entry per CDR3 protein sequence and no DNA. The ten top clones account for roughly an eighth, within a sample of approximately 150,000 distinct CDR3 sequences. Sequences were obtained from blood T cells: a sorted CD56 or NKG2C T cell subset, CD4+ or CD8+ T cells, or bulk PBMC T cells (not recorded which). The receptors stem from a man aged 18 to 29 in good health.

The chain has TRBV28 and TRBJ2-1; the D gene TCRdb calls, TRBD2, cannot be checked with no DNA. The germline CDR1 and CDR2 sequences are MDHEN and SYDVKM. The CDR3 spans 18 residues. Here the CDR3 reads CASSLGTMGSQFYNEQFF.

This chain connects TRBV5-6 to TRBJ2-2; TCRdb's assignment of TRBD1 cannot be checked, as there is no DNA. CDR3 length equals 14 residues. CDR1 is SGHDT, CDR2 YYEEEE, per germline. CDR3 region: CASSGGQYTGELFF. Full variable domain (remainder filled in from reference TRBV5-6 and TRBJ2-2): DAGVTQSPTHLIKTRGQQVTLRCSPKSGHDTVSWYQQALGQGPQFIFQYYEEEERQRGNFPDRFSGHQFPNYSSELNVNALLLGDSALYLCASSGGQYTGELFFGEGSRLTVL.

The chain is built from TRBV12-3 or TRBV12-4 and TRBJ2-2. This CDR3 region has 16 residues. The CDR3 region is CASSQLRLLNTGELFF.

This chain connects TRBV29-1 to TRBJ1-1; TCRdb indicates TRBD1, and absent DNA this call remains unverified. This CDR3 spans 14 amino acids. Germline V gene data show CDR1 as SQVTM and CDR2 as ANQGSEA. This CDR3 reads CSVEDPARVGGAFF.

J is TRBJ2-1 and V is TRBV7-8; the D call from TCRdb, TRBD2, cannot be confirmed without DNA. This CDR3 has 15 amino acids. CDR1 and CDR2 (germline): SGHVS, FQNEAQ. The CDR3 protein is CASGGRDISGNEQFF.

CDR3 residues: CASSQEGGPRYEQYF. V and J are TRBV4-3 and TRBJ2-7; TCRdb calls TRBD2, which cannot be checked without DNA. Germline-derived CDR1 and CDR2 are LGHNA and YSLEER. CDR3 size: 15 residues.

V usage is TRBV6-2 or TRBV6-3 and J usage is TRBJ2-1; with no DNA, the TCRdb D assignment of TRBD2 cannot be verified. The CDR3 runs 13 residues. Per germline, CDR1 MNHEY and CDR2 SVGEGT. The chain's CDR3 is CASSWGLDNEQFF.

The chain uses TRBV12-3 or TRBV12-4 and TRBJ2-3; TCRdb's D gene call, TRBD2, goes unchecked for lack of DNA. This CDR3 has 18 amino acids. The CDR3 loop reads CASSFASGRPVGRDTQYF.

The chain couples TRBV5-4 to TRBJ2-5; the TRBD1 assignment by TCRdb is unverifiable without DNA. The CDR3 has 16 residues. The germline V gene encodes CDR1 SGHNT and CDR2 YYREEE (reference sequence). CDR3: CASSLEGQGRRETQYF.

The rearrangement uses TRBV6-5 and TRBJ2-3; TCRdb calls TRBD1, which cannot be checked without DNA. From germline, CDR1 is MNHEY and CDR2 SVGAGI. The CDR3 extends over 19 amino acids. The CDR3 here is CASSYSGGSVGTGTDTQYF.

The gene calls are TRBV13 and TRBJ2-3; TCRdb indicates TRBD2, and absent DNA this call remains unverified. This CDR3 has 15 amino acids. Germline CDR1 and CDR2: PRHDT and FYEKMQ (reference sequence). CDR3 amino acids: CASSETSGRYDTQYF.

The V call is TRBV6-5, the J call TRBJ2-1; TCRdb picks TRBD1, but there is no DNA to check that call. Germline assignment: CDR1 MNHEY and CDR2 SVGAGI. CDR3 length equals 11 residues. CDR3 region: CASSTGREEFF.

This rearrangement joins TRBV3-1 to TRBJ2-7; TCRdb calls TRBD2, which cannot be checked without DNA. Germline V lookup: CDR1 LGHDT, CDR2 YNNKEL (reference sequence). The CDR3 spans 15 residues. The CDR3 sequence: CASSRGGPVDAEQYF.

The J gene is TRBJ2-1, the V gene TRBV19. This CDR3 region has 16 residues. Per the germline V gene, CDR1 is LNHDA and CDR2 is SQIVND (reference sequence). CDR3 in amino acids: CASRIDRLSSYNEQFF.

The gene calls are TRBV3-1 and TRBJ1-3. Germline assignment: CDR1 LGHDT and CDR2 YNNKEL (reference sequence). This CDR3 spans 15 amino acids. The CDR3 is CASSQVGEDGNTIYF.

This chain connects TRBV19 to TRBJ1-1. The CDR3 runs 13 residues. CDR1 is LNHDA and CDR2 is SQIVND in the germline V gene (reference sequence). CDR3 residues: CASSISRNTEAFF.

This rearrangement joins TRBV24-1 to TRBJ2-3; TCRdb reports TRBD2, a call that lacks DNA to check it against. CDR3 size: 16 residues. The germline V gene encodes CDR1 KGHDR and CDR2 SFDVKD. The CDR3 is CATSDQISAYTDTQYF.

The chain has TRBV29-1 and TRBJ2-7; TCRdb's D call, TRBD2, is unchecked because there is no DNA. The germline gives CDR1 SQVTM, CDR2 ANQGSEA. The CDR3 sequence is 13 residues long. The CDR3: CSVRPDGSYEQYF.

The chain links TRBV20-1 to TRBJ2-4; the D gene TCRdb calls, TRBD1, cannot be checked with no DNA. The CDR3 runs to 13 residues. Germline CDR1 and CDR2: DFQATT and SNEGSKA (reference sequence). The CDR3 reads CSANGRVKNIQYF.

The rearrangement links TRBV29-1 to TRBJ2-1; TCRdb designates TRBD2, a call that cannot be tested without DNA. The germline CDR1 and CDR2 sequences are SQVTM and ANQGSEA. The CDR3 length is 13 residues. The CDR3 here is CSSLAGGPNEQFF.

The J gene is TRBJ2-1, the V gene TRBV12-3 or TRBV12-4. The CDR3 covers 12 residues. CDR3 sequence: CASSVNGDEQFF.

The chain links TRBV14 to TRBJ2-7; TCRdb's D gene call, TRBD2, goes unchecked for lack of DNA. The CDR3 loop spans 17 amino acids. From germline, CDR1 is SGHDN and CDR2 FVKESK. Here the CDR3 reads CASSQVAESWAGGEQYF.

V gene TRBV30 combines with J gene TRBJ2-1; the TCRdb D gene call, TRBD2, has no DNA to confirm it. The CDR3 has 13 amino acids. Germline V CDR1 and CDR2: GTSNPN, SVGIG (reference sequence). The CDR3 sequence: CACNGEGFDEQFF.